These T cell receptor beta chains were read from a single sample in a study of blood T cell repertoires in COVID-19. TCRdb's table, derived via immunoSEQ multiplex PCR, lists solely in-frame clones and lacks some. The sample lists around 52,000 clones, about 85% seen once, with 20% to 25% in the top ten. The sequenced material came from peripheral blood. The receptors here all came from a woman of 80 years or more with COVID-19, enrolled during active disease. Each CDR3 is given with its conserved first and last residue. The order of the fields is D gene, V gene, clone size, J gene, CDR3 DNA, CDR3 protein. A D gene is named only where the DNA matches it firmly. Not every row has a clone size; where given, it reads once, few, many or a size class.

d_gene: .
v_gene: TRBV7-3
abundance: .
j_gene: TRBJ2-3
CDR3nt: TGTGCCAGCAGTCGAGGGGGAGGCACAGATACGCAGTATTTT
CDR3aa: CASSRGGGTDTQYF

d_gene: TRBD1
v_gene: TRBV6-5
abundance: .
j_gene: TRBJ2-3
CDR3nt: TGTGCCAGCAGAACAGGACAGGGAGTAACAGATACGCAGTATTTT
CDR3aa: CASRTGQGVTDTQYF

d_gene: .
v_gene: TRBV18
abundance: .
j_gene: TRBJ1-1
CDR3nt: TGTGCCAGCTCACCATCCCAGGGCCAGAACACTGAAGCTTTCTTT
CDR3aa: CASSPSQGQNTEAFF

d_gene: .
v_gene: TRBV18
abundance: .
j_gene: TRBJ1-3
CDR3nt: TGTGCCAGCTCACCGCAACAGCATCTCTCTGGAAACACCATATATTTT
CDR3aa: CASSPQQHLSGNTIYF

d_gene: .
v_gene: TRBV3-1/TRBV3-2
abundance: .
j_gene: TRBJ1-2
CDR3nt: TGTGCCAGCAGCCAAGTCGGGAGTGGCTATGGCTACACCTTC
CDR3aa: CASSQVGSGYGYTF

d_gene: .
v_gene: TRBV9
abundance: .
j_gene: TRBJ2-7
CDR3nt: TGTGCCAGCAGCCTAGGGGGGGACAGGTCGTTAGGAGCAGCCTACGAGCAGTACTTC
CDR3aa: CASSLGGDRSLGAAYEQYF

d_gene: TRBD1
v_gene: TRBV29-1
abundance: .
j_gene: TRBJ1-3
CDR3nt: TGCAGCGTTGCAACAGGGGTCGGTGGAAACACCATATATTTT
CDR3aa: CSVATGVGGNTIYF

d_gene: TRBD1
v_gene: TRBV3-1/TRBV3-2
abundance: .
j_gene: TRBJ2-6
CDR3nt: TGTGCCAGCAGCCAAGGGCAACAGGGGGCCGCGGGGGCCAACGTCCTGACTTTC
CDR3aa: CASSQGQQGAAGANVLTF

d_gene: TRBD1
v_gene: TRBV29-1
abundance: .
j_gene: TRBJ1-1
CDR3nt: TGCAGCGCCGAGCGGGGACAGGGGAGAGGCACTGAAGCTTTCTTT
CDR3aa: CSAERGQGRGTEAFF

d_gene: .
v_gene: TRBV5-1
abundance: .
j_gene: TRBJ1-1
CDR3nt: TGCGCCAGCAGCCCCAGGGAGGGTTGGGGTACTGAAGCTTTCTTT
CDR3aa: CASSPREGWGTEAFF

d_gene: TRBD1
v_gene: TRBV10-1
abundance: .
j_gene: TRBJ1-1
CDR3nt: TGCGCCAGCAGTGAGTCGTATTACAGGGGGCCGAACACTGAAGCTTTCTTT
CDR3aa: CASSESYYRGPNTEAFF

d_gene: TRBD1
v_gene: TRBV7-9
abundance: .
j_gene: TRBJ1-6
CDR3nt: TGTGCCAGCAGCTTGACAGGGGACTCACCCCTCCACTTT
CDR3aa: CASSLTGDSPLHF

d_gene: TRBD1
v_gene: TRBV13
abundance: .
j_gene: TRBJ2-7
CDR3nt: TGTGCCAGCAGCTCCACCGGGACAGGGAAATTGAGCTCCTACGAGCAGTACTTC
CDR3aa: CASSSTGTGKLSSYEQYF

d_gene: .
v_gene: TRBV5-4
abundance: .
j_gene: TRBJ2-5
CDR3nt: TGTGCCAGCAGCTTGGGAAAAGGGGGAGCGGGACAAGAGACCCAGTACTTC
CDR3aa: CASSLGKGGAGQETQYF

d_gene: TRBD1
v_gene: TRBV6-5
abundance: few
j_gene: TRBJ1-1
CDR3nt: TGTGCCAGCAGTTTTGGACAGGTAAACACTGAAGCTTTCTTT
CDR3aa: CASSFGQVNTEAFF

d_gene: .
v_gene: TRBV4-2
abundance: .
j_gene: TRBJ1-5
CDR3nt: TGTGCCAGCAGCTCCTGGGGGGGGCGAGGGTGGAATCAGCCCCAGCATTTT
CDR3aa: CASSSWGGRGWNQPQHF

d_gene: .
v_gene: TRBV30
abundance: .
j_gene: TRBJ1-4
CDR3nt: TGTGCCTGGAGTTTCTCGGGGATAGGGGAAAAACTGTTTTTT
CDR3aa: CAWSFSGIGEKLFF

d_gene: TRBD2
v_gene: TRBV7-2
abundance: .
j_gene: TRBJ2-7
CDR3nt: TGTGCCAGCAGCATGGGAGCGGGGGGGCCGTACGAGCAGTACTTC
CDR3aa: CASSMGAGGPYEQYF

d_gene: TRBD1
v_gene: TRBV5-6
abundance: .
j_gene: TRBJ2-5
CDR3nt: TGTGCCAGCAGCTGGGACAGGGGCTACCAAGAGACCCAGTACTTC
CDR3aa: CASSWDRGYQETQYF

d_gene: .
v_gene: TRBV5-1
abundance: .
j_gene: TRBJ2-1
CDR3nt: TGCGCCAGCAGCTTGTCGGGGGGCCGCTACAATGAGCAGTTCTTC
CDR3aa: CASSLSGGRYNEQFF

d_gene: .
v_gene: TRBV2
abundance: .
j_gene: TRBJ1-5
CDR3nt: TGTGCCAGCAGTGAACAGGGAAGTCAGCCCCAGCATTTT
CDR3aa: CASSEQGSQPQHF

d_gene: .
v_gene: TRBV6-1
abundance: once
j_gene: TRBJ2-2
CDR3nt: TGTGCCAGCAGTGAAGGATTGAGGATCACCGGGGAGCTGTTTTTT
CDR3aa: CASSEGLRITGELFF

d_gene: TRBD1
v_gene: TRBV19
abundance: .
j_gene: TRBJ2-3
CDR3nt: TGTGCCAGTAGGGGACAGGGTCGGCACACAGATACGCAGTATTTT
CDR3aa: CASRGQGRHTDTQYF